This T cell receptor beta chain was captured by sequencing in a study of chemoradiotherapy in HPV16-positive cancers. Overall study context: Candidate HPV-specific T-cell clones and common TCR motifs came from functional assays in two HPV16-positive patients. Study observations and caveats: Candidate HPV-specific clones and E7-related TCR motifs grew in tumor during treatment. Only a couple of HPV16-positive patients supplied the functional HPV-specificity definition.

Samples were taken several times over chemoradiotherapy. As concerns this clone: Its antigen is not identified.

Looked up from germline, CDR1 is SGDLS and CDR2 is YYNGEE. CDR3 length equals 15 residues. The V gene end was trimmed by 2 bases and the J gene end by 0 bases; junction bases not matched to a gene: 3. The repertoire was sequenced with immunoSEQ multiplex PCR; TCRdb's copy has only in-frame clones and lacks some. The table lists 22,000 or so clones, roughly 90% of them singletons. The specimen comprised blood, sampled from a patient who underwent chemoradiotherapy. The V and J genes are TRBV9 and TRBJ2-3; TRBD2 matches 7 bases. This receptor was taken from a human donor with HPV-associated anogenital cancer. In nucleotides, the CDR3 is TGTGCCAGCAGCGTCACAGCGGGGAGCACAGATACGCAGTATTTT. The encoded protein is CASSVTAGSTDTQYF.